This TCR beta chain emerged from a study of cytomegalovirus exposure and HLA in healthy donors. PCR used 60 Vbeta primers and 13 Jbeta primers. Sequencing used immunoSEQ multiplex PCR; TCRdb keeps in-frame clones, though not all of them. Of 130,000 to 150,000 clones detected, about two thirds appear once; the ten largest clones hold 1.6%. The sequenced sample was PBMCs. The source is a woman between 18 and 29 years old in good health and CMV-seronegative.

The DNA of the CDR3 is TGCGCCAGCAGCCGCGCCCGCGGGGGTGGGAATGAGCAGTTCTTC. This gives the protein CASSRARGGGNEQFF. This chain links TRBV5-1 with TRBJ2-1, with 7 bases aligning to TRBD2. This CDR3 has 15 amino acids. Germline CDR1 reads SGHRS; CDR2 reads YFSETQ. V was clipped by 4 bases and J by 7 bases; unmatched bases: 11.